Presented here are 8 T cell receptor beta chains from one specimen sequenced in a study of cytomegalovirus exposure and HLA in healthy donors. Primers included in the PCR were 60 Vbeta and 13 Jbeta primers. Using immunoSEQ multiplex PCR, the repertoire was profiled, and TCRdb retains in-frame clones only, with some absent. Here the sample spans 200,000 to 250,000 clones, around four fifths being singletons. The sample consisted of PBMCs. These TCRs come from a man in his forties or fifties in good health and CMV-seronegative.

J is TRBJ2-7 and V is TRBV6-6, with 13 positions matching TRBD2. This CDR3 is built from 15 residues. With V trimmed by 2 bases and J by 4 bases, 2 bases remained unmatched. Germline V CDR1 and CDR2: MNHNY, SVGAGI (reference sequence). The chain's CDR3 is CASSYRTSGRYEQYF. The CDR3 coding sequence is TGTGCCAGCAGTTACAGGACTAGCGGGAGATACGAGCAGTACTTC.

The CDR3 DNA reads as TGTGCCAGCATCCCGGGGTTTTTTGGACAGGGGGGCGAGCAGTACTTC. The encoded protein is CASIPGFFGQGGEQYF. The chain combines TRBV5-8 with TRBJ2-7; TRBD1 matches 10 bases. CDR3 length: 16 amino acids. V was clipped by 6 bases and J by 6 bases; unmatched bases: 15. The germline V gene encodes CDR1 SGHTS and CDR2 YDEGEE.

This clone was recorded once. The genes are TRBV19 and TRBJ2-1, with 10 bases fitting TRBD2. The CDR3 length is 14 residues. The V and J ends lost 7 bases and 8 bases, in that order; junction bases with no gene match: 8. Looked up from germline, CDR1 is LNHDA and CDR2 is SQIVND (reference sequence). The CDR3 coding sequence is TGTGCCAGTACCGACAGCGGGAGGGCGGATGAGCAGTTCTTC. Translated, it gives CASTDSGRADEQFF. The variable domain in full, completed from reference TRBV19 and TRBJ2-1, reads DGGITQSPKYLFRKEGQNVTLSCEQNLNHDAMYWYRQDPGQGLRLIYYSQIVNDFQKGDIAEGYSVSREKKESFPLTVTSAQKNPTAFYLCASTDSGRADEQFFGPGTRLTVL.

In this sample, this clone turned up once. This chain connects TRBV18 to TRBJ2-7, with D possibly TRBD2 on 5 matching bases. The CDR3 has 15 residues. Per germline, CDR1 KGHSH and CDR2 LQKENI. V was clipped by 0 bases and J by 4 bases, with 13 bases between them. CDR3 protein: CASSPPAGTGYEQYF. CDR3 coding DNA: TGTGCCAGCTCACCACCGGCCGGAACGGGGTACGAGCAGTACTTC.

The chain has TRBV5-1 and TRBJ2-3, with 9 bases that match TRBD1. Germline CDR1 reads SGHRS; CDR2 reads YFSETQ. This CDR3 has 14 amino acids. The J segment lost 4 bases and the V segment lost 3 bases, leaving 3 bases of the junction unmatched. The CDR3 loop is CASSSTGGPDTQYF. CDR3 DNA sequence: TGCGCCAGCAGCTCCACAGGGGGCCCAGATACGCAGTATTTT.

V usage is TRBV30 and J usage is TRBJ2-1, with D tentatively TRBD1 (6 bases). The CDR3 totals 13 residues. Germline loops: CDR1 GTSNPN, CDR2 SVGIG (reference sequence). Trimming left V 1 base short and J 5 bases short, with 9 bases between. The CDR3 DNA sequence: TGTGCCTGGAGTGGAGACAGGCACAATGAGCAGTTCTTC. Residues: CAWSGDRHNEQFF.

This chain uses TRBV30 with TRBJ2-3; TRBD2 agrees at 11 bases. The CDR3 covers 15 residues. Germline V gene sequence: CDR1 GTSNPN, CDR2 SVGIG (reference sequence). With V trimmed by 3 bases and J by 5 bases, 7 bases remained unmatched. CDR3 sequence (DNA): TGTGCCTGGAGCACCGGGACTAGCGGATTAGATACGCAGTATTTT. Amino acid sequence: CAWSTGTSGLDTQYF.

The V gene is TRBV7-2, the J gene TRBJ2-3; TRBD2 aligns across 9 bases. Looked up from germline, CDR1 is SGHTA and CDR2 is FQGNSA. The CDR3 is made up of 19 amino acids. V dropped 2 bases and J dropped 3; count of bases not matched to a gene: 15. The CDR3 loop is CASSLWSMSGRYGTDTQYF. In nucleotides, the CDR3 is TGTGCCAGCAGCTTATGGTCGATGAGCGGGAGGTACGGTACAGATACGCAGTATTTT.